This passage covers 15 T cell receptor beta chains from one sample sequenced in a study of blood T cell repertoires in COVID-19 (TCRdb year 2020). The method was the immunoSEQ multiplex PCR assay. The source is immuneACCESS, and TCRdb retained only in-frame sequences with V and J called. Part of the clones is not carried over; for the studies checked, unresolved V genes explain less than half of this, and the remainder is unexplained. This sample has roughly 49,000 clones in its table, and approximately 87% of those were observed once. The ten largest account for roughly 12% of the sample. Specimen: peripheral blood. The receptors originated from a human donor in a cohort sampled during active COVID-19.

This clone occurred once. This chain connects TRBV12-5 to TRBJ2-6; TRBD1 aligns across 9 bases. Germline trimming cut 4 bases from V and 2 bases from J; bases unmatched to any gene: 9. CDR3 length: 18 amino acids. The germline gives CDR1 LGHNT, CDR2 FRNRAP. CDR3: CASGSAGTGYPGANVLTF. The DNA of the CDR3 is TGTGCTAGTGGTTCGGCCGGGACAGGGTATCCTGGGGCCAACGTCCTGACTTTC.

The chain is built from TRBV5-5 and TRBJ2-7; perhaps TRBD1 as D (5 bases). CDR3 length equals 15 residues. V was trimmed by 0 bases and J by 4 bases, leaving 14 bases between them. Per germline, CDR1 SGHKS and CDR2 YYEKEE (reference sequence). CDR3 amino acids: CASSLGQGRTYEQYF. The CDR3 coding sequence is TGTGCCAGCAGCTTGGGTCAGGGAAGGACATACGAGCAGTACTTC.

Concerning this clone: At one of its ends the junction is not consistent with the germline gene, which may arise from a read error. V is TRBV10-3 and J is TRBJ2-5; 13 nucleotides align to TRBD2. From germline, CDR1 is ENHRY and CDR2 SYGVKD. The CDR3 is 17 amino acids. CDR3 loop: CATSRTSGGAYQETQYF. The CDR3 DNA follows: TGTGCCACCAGTCGGACTAGCGGGGGAGCATACCAAGAGACCCAGTACTTC.

The chain has TRBV29-1 and TRBJ1-1, with a tentative D call TRBD1 (6 bases). From germline, CDR1 is SQVTM and CDR2 ANQGSEA. V dropped 4 bases and J dropped 10 bases, with 13 bases sitting between them. CDR3 length: 11 amino acids. CDR3 nucleotide sequence: TGCAGCGTTGGGGGCGAGACAGGAGCTTTCTTT. It yields the protein CSVGGETGAFF.

The chain employs TRBV6-2 or TRBV6-3 and TRBJ1-2, with TRBD1 identical over 9 bases. Germline V gives CDR1 MNHEY, CDR2 SVGEGT. The CDR3 is 14 amino acids. V dropped 6 bases and J dropped 8; count of bases not matched to a gene: 10. As DNA, the CDR3 is TGTGCCAGCAGCGGGACAGGGAAAGAGGTCGGCTACACCTTC. As protein: CASSGTGKEVGYTF.

The chain employs TRBV19 and TRBJ1-1, with 7 bases lining up with TRBD1. The CDR3 length is 14 residues. Germline V CDR1 and CDR2: LNHDA, SQIVND (reference sequence). Losses at the gene ends were 5 bases for V and 0 bases for J; bases not matched to a gene: 3. The CDR3 reads CASSRQGLNTEAFF. CDR3 sequence (DNA): TGTGCCAGTAGTCGACAGGGTTTGAACACTGAAGCTTTCTTT.

This chain connects TRBV7-2 to TRBJ2-7, with 9 nucleotides matching TRBD2. This CDR3 spans 14 amino acids. The germline CDR1 and CDR2 sequences are SGHTA and FQGNSA. V lost 6 bases and J lost 1; bases outside the gene matches: 4. The CDR3 DNA reads as TGTGCCAGCAGAAGCGGGGGGTCTTCCTACGAGCAGTACTTC. It encodes CASRSGGSSYEQYF.

This chain uses TRBV2 with TRBJ2-7; 7 nucleotides match TRBD2. This CDR3 spans 11 amino acids. In germline, CDR1 is SNHLY, CDR2 FYNNEI. The V and J ends lost 3 bases and 11 bases, in that order; junction bases with no gene match: 4. CDR3 residues: CASSEGGVKYF. CDR3 DNA sequence: TGTGCCAGCAGTGAGGGGGGGGTAAAGTACTTC.

The chain combines TRBV7-2 with TRBJ2-7; 10 bases fit TRBD2. Trimming at V came to 2 bases and at J to 4 bases, leaving 2 bases not matched to a gene. CDR1 SGHTA and CDR2 FQGNSA come from the germline V gene. This CDR3 region has 14 residues. CDR3 DNA: TGTGCCAGCAGCTTAACTAGCGGGGTGTACGAGCAGTACTTC. Its protein product is CASSLTSGVYEQYF.

The chain combines TRBV3-1 (or the pseudogene TRBV3-2) with TRBJ1-1, with a weak D call TRBD1 (6 bases). The CDR3 extends over 12 amino acids. With 6 bases removed from V and 2 bases from J, the gap between germline ends came to 7 bases. The germline gives CDR1 LGHDT, CDR2 YNNKEL (reference sequence). The CDR3 DNA follows: TGTGCCAGCAGACAGGGAAACACTGAAGCTTTCTTT. Its translation is CASRQGNTEAFF.

The CDR3 sequence: CASSWWTSGGTDTQYF. In DNA, the CDR3 is TGTGCCAGCAGCTGGTGGACTAGCGGGGGCACAGATACGCAGTATTTT. V is TRBV5-4 and J is TRBJ2-3, with 12 nucleotides matching TRBD2. The CDR3 loop spans 16 amino acids. The J segment lost 1 base and the V segment lost 3 bases, leaving 3 bases of the junction unmatched. From germline, CDR1 is SGHNT and CDR2 YYREEE (reference sequence). Using reference TRBV5-4 and TRBJ2-3 for the parts outside the CDR3, the full variable domain is ETGVTQSPTHLIKTRGQQVTLRCSSQSGHNTVSWYQQALGQGPQFIFQYYREEENGRGNFPPRFSGLQFPNYSSELNVNALELDDSALYLCASSWWTSGGTDTQYFGPGTRLTVL.

The chain is built from TRBV21-1 and TRBJ2-3; the DNA was not compared with TRBD1, the D call given in the table. TRBV21-1 represents a pseudogene. The CDR3 is 17 residues long. The CDR3 sequence: CASSARTDRVGIDTQYF. In DNA form, the CDR3 reads TGTGCCAGCAGCGCCCGAACGGACAGGGTGGGTATAGATACGCAGTATTTT.

The rearrangement links TRBV10-3 to TRBJ1-3, with 8 bases aligning to TRBD1. Germline lookup yields CDR1 ENHRY and CDR2 SYGVKD. The V gene end was trimmed by 3 bases and the J gene end by 0 bases; junction bases not matched to a gene: 10. The CDR3 consists of 18 residues. This chain's CDR3 is CAISDPTGQEHSGNTIYF. In DNA, the CDR3 is TGTGCCATCAGTGACCCTACGGGACAGGAGCACTCTGGAAACACCATATATTTT.

The chain combines TRBV4-1 with TRBJ2-7; D ambiguous. The germline CDR1 and CDR2 sequences are MGHRA and YSYEKL. The V and J ends lost 1 base and 3 bases respectively, with 7 bases between them. The CDR3 spans 13 residues. The CDR3 loop is CASSQGPGYEQYF. The CDR3 coding sequence is TGCGCCAGCAGCCAAGGTCCGGGCTACGAGCAGTACTTC.

V gene TRBV10-3 combines with J gene TRBJ1-5; 7 nucleotides match TRBD1. The CDR3 extends over 14 amino acids. Trimming removed 10 bases from V and 7 bases from J; junction bases left unmatched: 13. Germline values: CDR1 ENHRY, CDR2 SYGVKD. This CDR3 is CASGGTAGIQPQHF. For the CDR3, the DNA is TGTGCCAGCGGGGGGACAGCTGGTATCCAGCCCCAGCATTTT.